One sample yielded the 15 T cell receptor beta chains listed below, sequenced in a study of patients and donors after allogeneic stem cell transplantation. In TCRdb, the RT-PCR reads were re-called with MiXCR into one record per CDR3 protein. The sample shows about a million distinct CDR3 sequences, about a sixth of them seen only once. Sequencing was performed on blood, either unsorted or a sorted T cell fraction (not recorded which). The receptors were sampled from a human donor who was either an allogeneic HSCT recipient or a stem cell or donor lymphocyte infusion donor (not recorded which). It is not recorded whose cells these are; they may come from a transplant donor.

The chain has TRBV4-3 and TRBJ1-4; D gene unclear. V lost 1 base and J 7 bases, leaving 16 bases between the germline ends. Germline V lookup: CDR1 LGHNA, CDR2 YSLEER. CDR3 length: 16 amino acids. The CDR3, as DNA: TGCGCCAGCAGCCAAGCGGTCCGGGGATTTTCTGAAAAACTGTTTTTT. It yields the protein CASSQAVRGFSEKLFF.

This clonotype was seen a few times. For the CDR3, the DNA is TGCGCCAGCAGCTTGGACACCGGTACCGGGGAGCTGTTTTTT. Protein sequence: CASSLDTGTGELFF. V is TRBV5-1 and J is TRBJ2-2; D is unresolved. Trimming pared 0 bases from V and 5 bases from J, leaving 8 bases between. The CDR3 has 14 amino acids. Germline V gives CDR1 SGHRS, CDR2 YFSETQ.

This clonotype showed up just a few times. The chain joins TRBV29-1 to TRBJ1-1, with TRBD1 as a possible D gene (5 bases). The germline V gene has CDR1 SQVTM and CDR2 ANQGSEA. This CDR3 is built from 13 residues. V was cut by 7 bases and J by 11 bases, with 23 bases left in between. The CDR3 region has the DNA TGCAGCGGCTTCCGGGACCGACCTTTAGGGGCTTTCTTT. This translates into CSGFRDRPLGAFF.

The chain uses TRBV20-1 and TRBJ2-1; D might be TRBD1 or TRBD2, each matching 6 bases. V was pared by 2 bases and J by 0 bases, with 11 bases between. The CDR3 totals 15 residues. Germline CDR1 and CDR2: DFQATT and SNEGSKA (reference sequence). The CDR3 nucleotides are TGCAGTGCTAGATCCGGGGGCCTCTCCTACAATGAGCAGTTCTTC. This translates into CSARSGGLSYNEQFF.

The chain joins TRBV12-3 or TRBV12-4 to TRBJ2-5; 8 bases line up with TRBD1. The CDR3 is 15 residues long. V shed 5 bases and J 7 bases; nucleotides not matched to a gene: 12. CDR3 sequence: CASSPVDRAATTQYF. The DNA for the CDR3 is TGTGCCAGCAGTCCGGTGGACAGGGCCGCCACGACCCAGTACTTC.

This clonotype was seen only a few times. The chain recombines TRBV7-2 with TRBJ2-7; 7 positions match TRBD1. V lost 6 bases and J lost 2; bases outside the gene matches: 7. The CDR3 is 14 residues long. CDR1 is SGHTA, CDR2 FQGNSA, per germline. The CDR3 protein is CASRQQGWAYEQYF. CDR3 in DNA: TGTGCCAGCAGACAACAGGGGTGGGCCTACGAGCAGTACTTC.

This clonotype was counted many times. The rearrangement links TRBV10-3 to TRBJ2-3; 9 bases fit TRBD2. The trim removed 7 bases at V and 6 bases at J, leaving 5 bases unmatched. The CDR3 is made up of 13 amino acids. CDR1 is ENHRY and CDR2 is SYGVKD in the germline V gene. CDR3 residues: CAITAGGGDTQYF. The CDR3 DNA is TGTGCCATCACAGCGGGAGGAGGGGATACGCAGTATTTT.

The rearrangement uses TRBV4-2 and TRBJ1-6; D remains unclear. This CDR3 contains 15 residues. The V gene lost 0 bases and the J gene lost 3 bases, with 6 bases spanning the gap. Germline CDR1 reads LGHNA; CDR2 reads YNFKEQ. As DNA, the CDR3 is TGTGCCAGCAGCCAAGAGGAGAGCTATAATTCACCCCTCCACTTT. Translated, it gives CASSQEESYNSPLHF.

This rearrangement joins TRBV20-1 to TRBJ1-1; tentatively, D is TRBD1 (6 bases). V dropped 0 bases and J dropped 0 bases, with 14 bases sitting between them. The CDR3 has 16 residues. Germline values: CDR1 DFQATT, CDR2 SNEGSKA (reference sequence). The CDR3 bases are TGCAGTGCTAGAGACCCATCGGGGGCTGTGAACACTGAAGCTTTCTTT. Translation: CSARDPSGAVNTEAFF.

The V call is TRBV6-1, the J call TRBJ2-6; D uncertain. The CDR3 totals 17 residues. Looked up from germline, CDR1 is MNHNS and CDR2 is SASEGT. V was clipped by 6 bases and J by 0 bases, with 15 bases between them. Here the CDR3 reads CASSPTRLISGANVLTF. The CDR3 coding sequence is TGTGCCAGCAGCCCGACGAGGCTGATCTCTGGGGCCAACGTCCTGACTTTC.

The rearrangement joins TRBV20-1 to TRBJ1-5; no firm D call. The ends were cut back, 1 base at V and 0 bases at J, with 13 bases in the middle. CDR3 length equals 16 residues. The germline V gene has CDR1 DFQATT and CDR2 SNEGSKA (reference sequence). The CDR3 is CSARGPEVYSNQPQHF. CDR3 DNA: TGCAGTGCTAGAGGCCCAGAGGTGTATAGCAATCAGCCCCAGCATTTT.

This clonotype has only one observation. V usage is TRBV4-1 and J usage is TRBJ2-4; TRBD2 aligns across 11 bases. CDR1 and CDR2 (germline): MGHRA, YSYEKL. The junction had 10 bases not matched to a gene; V was cut back by 1 base and J by 11 bases. The CDR3 runs 16 residues. The CDR3, as DNA: TGCGCCAGCAGCCAAGTTAGCGGGAGGGCCGCTCCCGTTCAGTACTTC. Its protein product is CASSQVSGRAAPVQYF.

The rearrangement uses TRBV20-1 and TRBJ1-4; D ambiguous. CDR1 and CDR2 from the germline V gene are DFQATT and SNEGSKA (reference sequence). V lost 2 bases and J lost 3, with 16 bases in between. The CDR3 is 16 residues long. CDR3 sequence reads: CSARPSDRPANEKLFF. The CDR3 region has the DNA TGCAGTGCTAGACCCTCGGACCGACCGGCTAATGAAAAACTGTTTTTT.

The chain links TRBV12-3 or TRBV12-4 to TRBJ2-1; TRBD2 aligns across 10 bases. The junction had 17 bases not matched to a gene; V was cut back by 9 bases and J by 0 bases. The CDR3 extends over 19 amino acids. CDR3 sequence: CASAGTSEPGGSSYNEQFF. The CDR3 DNA sequence: TGTGCCAGTGCCGGGACTAGCGAGCCGGGGGGGAGCTCCTACAATGAGCAGTTCTTC.

This clonotype was seen more than once but under ten times. The chain uses TRBV7-3 and TRBJ2-7; weak D call: TRBD1 (7 bases). CDR1 SGHTA and CDR2 FQGTGA come from the germline V gene. CDR3 length: 13 amino acids. V gave up 5 bases and J gave up 3 bases, with 11 bases separating them. CDR3 nucleotides: TGTGCCAGCAGCCCAGGGGGGAACTACGAGCAGTACTTC. The encoded protein is CASSPGGNYEQYF. The complete variable domain, with remaining parts taken from reference TRBV7-3 and TRBJ2-7, reads GAGVSQTPSNKVTEKGKYVELRCDPISGHTALYWYRQSLGQGPEFLIYFQGTGAADDSGLPNDRFFAVRPEGSVSTLKIQRTERGDSAVYLCASSPGGNYEQYFGPGTRLTVT.